This T cell receptor beta chain was retrieved from a study of T cells in Graves' hyperthyroidism and ophthalmopathy (dated by TCRdb to about 2019). About the full investigation: To identify distinguishing TCR V-J signatures, a discovery cohort of about 100 patients was used, comprising 43 with Graves' ophthalmopathy and around 57 with stable Graves' hyperthyroidism. Whether ophthalmopathy could be predicted prospectively was tested in an independent validation cohort made up of approximately 19 hyperthyroidism patients plus 17 patients who later progressed to ophthalmopathy. The 90 or so discovery patients were randomly split 7:3 into training and test sets. In addition, the study compared T-cell repertoires in thyroid tissue and in blood from 6 or 7 Graves' hyperthyroidism patients. Once sampling was done, hyperthyroidism patients were given methimazole at a starting dose of 30 mg daily, whereas ophthalmopathy patients were given high-dose intravenous methylprednisolone. The paper reports TCR Vbeta CDR3 sequencing of 140 or so peripheral blood samples: around 45 ophthalmopathy, roughly 74 hyperthyroidism and approximately 17 progressor patients. The research as a whole found: Most expanded thyroid clonotypes (frequency above 0.001) were also found in blood, which suggests that blood repertoires may mirror thyroid immune responses. Sample size was not statistically predetermined, and investigators were not blinded to group allocation. In validation, the model predicted progression to ophthalmopathy with about 71% sensitivity and roughly 75% specificity, a median of about 6 months before onset. A 13 V-J signature model separated ophthalmopathy from stable hyperthyroidism, with 87.88% sensitivity and roughly 81% specificity in cross-validation and 80%/75% in testing.

Turning to this clonotype: Its antigen remains unidentified. There are no base qualities to consult, and no much larger clone falls within one base.

TCR beta CDR3 regions were amplified from RNA transcripts. The first round of RT-PCR for the TCR CDR3 was performed with the HTBI primer set and the Qiagen OneStep RT-PCR kit. Libraries were constructed in a second round of multiplex PCR, after which size selection and purification were performed. Paired-end sequencing of the libraries was performed with 100 bp reads on an Illumina HiSeq2000. The published analysis was carried out like this. Raw data were processed with SOAPnuke, discarding reads with adapters, uncalled bases, mean Phred below 15, or no exact constant-primer or identifier match. High-quality paired reads were merged with COPE v1.2.5, and unique nucleotide sequences were defined as clonotypes. Clonotypes were aligned to IMGT TRBV, TRBD and TRBJ reference segments using MiTCR v1.1. The analysis included only V-J combinations with a frequency above 0.0001, which together covered around 99% of the repertoires. The TCS score was defined as the ratio of F50 (clonal expansion) to E x V (chaos), calculated using BLOSUM62-based TCRdist between CDR3 peptides within each V-J. Welch's t-statistics and random forest reduced roughly 530 V-J features to around 14, which were used in a naive Bayes classifier (R e1071). The Morisita-Horn index was used to measure how similar the thyroid and blood repertoires were. Through fastp at Q25 and MiXCR, TCRdb rebuilt clones from the public reads, retaining in-frame beta chains. Records with the same CDR3 protein are collapsed into one entry carrying the most frequent genes and DNA. TCRdb's processing, not the authors', yielded these V and J calls. Counted in this sample were more than 550,000 distinct CDR3 sequences; nearly 45% of them appeared once. Under 8% of the sample is in the top ten clones.

Patients with uncontrolled infections, other autoimmune diseases, pregnancy or lactation were excluded. Clinical symptoms, serum thyroxine and TRAb, thyroid ultrasound, and orbital computed tomography formed the basis for the diagnoses. Trizol reagent was used to extract total RNA, and RNA quality was then checked on an Agilent 2100 Bioanalyzer. The sequence came from an adult man with Graves' disease, either hyperthyroidism or ophthalmopathy (not recorded which). Sequenced material: peripheral blood or thyroid tissue (not recorded which).

The CDR3 protein: CASRPLGWDSNQPQHF. The sequenced DNA: TGTGCCAGCAGACCCCTGGGGTGGGATAGCAATCAGCCCCAGCATTTT. The chain couples TRBV6-5 to TRBJ1-5, with an unclear D gene assignment. Including cysteine and phenylalanine, the CDR3 has 16 amino acids. The retained sequence is limited to the CDR3, 48 bases, with the frame set at the first base. The junction shows trimming of 6 bases on V and 0 bases on J, plus 15 bases between the germline ends. Sequences MNHEY (CDR1) and SVGAGI (CDR2) are obtained from the germline V gene.